This TCR beta chain was profiled in a study of T cell responses to AZD1222 COVID-19 vaccine. Clones were sequenced by immunoSEQ multiplex PCR, and TCRdb holds only the in-frame ones, with some missing. Of about 150,000 clones listed, under 95% are singletons. Germline V lookup: CDR1 GTSNPN, CDR2 SVGIG (reference sequence). The CDR3 runs to 14 residues. V lost 2 bases and J lost 2, with 7 bases in between. This receptor was identified in an adult in good health. The specimen was peripheral blood, collected on day 0 of AZD1222 vaccination. The chain is built from TRBV30 and TRBJ2-6; D is tentatively TRBD1 or TRBD2 (5 bases each). CDR3 nucleotide sequence: TGTGCCTGGAGTAAGGGACCTGGGGCCAACGTCCTGACTTTC. This gives the protein CAWSKGPGANVLTF.